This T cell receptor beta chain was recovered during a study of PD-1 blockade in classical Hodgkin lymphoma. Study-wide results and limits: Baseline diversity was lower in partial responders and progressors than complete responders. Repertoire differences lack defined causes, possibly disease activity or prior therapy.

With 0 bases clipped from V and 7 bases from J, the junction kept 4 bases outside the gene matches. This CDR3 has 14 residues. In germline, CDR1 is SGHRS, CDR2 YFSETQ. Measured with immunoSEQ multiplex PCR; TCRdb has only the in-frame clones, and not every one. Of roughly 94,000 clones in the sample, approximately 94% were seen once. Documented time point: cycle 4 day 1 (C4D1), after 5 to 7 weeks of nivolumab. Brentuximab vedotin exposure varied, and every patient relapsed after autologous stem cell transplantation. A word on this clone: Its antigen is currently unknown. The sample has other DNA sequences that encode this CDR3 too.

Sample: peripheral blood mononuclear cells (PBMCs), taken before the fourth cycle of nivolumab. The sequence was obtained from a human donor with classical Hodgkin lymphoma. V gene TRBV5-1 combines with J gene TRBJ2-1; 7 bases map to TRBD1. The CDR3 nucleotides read TGCGCCAGCAGCTTGGGACAGGGCTATAATGAGCAGTTCTTC. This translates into CASSLGQGYNEQFF.